This T cell receptor beta chain stems from a study of regulatory T cells in long-lasting Graves disease. Study outcomes and limitations: Persistent patients shared more public clonotypes (approximately 2,700) than newly diagnosed patients (about 1,000). Those with persistent Graves' had less TCR diversity than newly diagnosed patients. When disease was persistent, TRBV28, TRBJ1-2 and TRBJ2-5 were the favored segments.

Relying on iRepertoire HTBI primers and Arm-PCR of CDR3 regions, the team built TCR beta libraries. MiXCR, run by TCRdb on the multiplex PCR reads, gives a single entry per CDR3 protein. The sample lists hundreds of thousands of distinct CDR3 sequences, roughly a sixth occurring once. Unmatched junction bases numbered 10, after V lost 7 bases and J lost 6 bases. The germline V gene has CDR1 MNHEY and CDR2 SMNVEV (reference sequence). CDR3 length: 15 amino acids. This clonotype was picked up many times. Its target is not known. The time point: newly diagnosed GD, antithyroid drugs for less than 3 months. Following extraction of RNA from PBMCs, that RNA was used to make the TCR library. As collected, the peripheral blood samples measured around 9 milliliters each and went into EDTA tubes.

The chain has TRBV27 and TRBJ2-3; 10 nucleotides align to TRBD1. This clonotype was obtained from a female donor with Graves disease. The specimen comprised peripheral blood mononuclear cells (PBMCs), sampled at new diagnosis, from a patient treated with antithyroid drugs. In DNA, the CDR3 is TGTGCCAGCATTAAACTGGGACAGGGGAAGGATACGCAGTATTTT. It yields the protein CASIKLGQGKDTQYF.